This T cell receptor (beta chain) was recovered during a study of identical twins. The V gene end was trimmed by 1 base and the J gene end by 8 bases; junction bases not matched to a gene: 13. This CDR3 contains 17 residues. Per the germline V gene, CDR1 is SNHLY and CDR2 is FYNNEI. This clonotype turned up a few times. TCRdb used MiXCR to reprocess the 5' RACE reads, holding one entry per CDR3 protein. The table includes 450,000 to 650,000 distinct CDR3 sequences, roughly 15% detected once. These sequences were also reported in another study, on yellow fever vaccine responses in identical twins.

The chain combines TRBV2 with TRBJ2-1; 8 bases are shared with TRBD1. Sequencing used CD4+ T cells sorted from blood. This clonotype originated in a woman between 18 and 29 years old in good health. The CDR3 sequence is CASSEGSWTGSSHEQFF. As DNA, the CDR3 is TGTGCCAGCAGTGAAGGAAGTTGGACAGGGTCCTCCCATGAGCAGTTCTTC.